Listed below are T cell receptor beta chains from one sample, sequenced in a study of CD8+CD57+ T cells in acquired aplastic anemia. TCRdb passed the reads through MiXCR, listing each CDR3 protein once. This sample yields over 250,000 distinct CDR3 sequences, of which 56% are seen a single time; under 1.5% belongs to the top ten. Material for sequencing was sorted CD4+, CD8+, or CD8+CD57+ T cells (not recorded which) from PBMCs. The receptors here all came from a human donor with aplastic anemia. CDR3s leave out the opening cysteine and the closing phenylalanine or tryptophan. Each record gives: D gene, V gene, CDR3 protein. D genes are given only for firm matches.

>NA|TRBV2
ATQTGGPGENTGELF
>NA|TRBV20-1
SASPTGTSLISSQY
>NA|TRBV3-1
ASSQDPQGGSPLH
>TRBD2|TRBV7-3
ASSRLAGPTDTQY
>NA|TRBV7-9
ASSSTLYTQY
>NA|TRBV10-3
AISSPDEQF
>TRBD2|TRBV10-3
ATAGLALSSSYEQY
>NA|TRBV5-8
ASSLGHRYEQY
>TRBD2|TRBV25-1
ASSGDSGRVPGANVLT
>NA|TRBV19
ASSISPDSSSGNTIY
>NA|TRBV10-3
AISEDQGYGYT
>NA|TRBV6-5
ASSYSGDSLEAF
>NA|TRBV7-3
ASSVATYEQY
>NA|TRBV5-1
ASSLMADMNTEAF
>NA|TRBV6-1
ASRGDSGMNTEAF
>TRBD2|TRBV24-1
ATSDGTSGAVGTQY
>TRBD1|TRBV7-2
ASSISQGISVGPLH
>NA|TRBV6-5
ASSKIAEPFYEQY
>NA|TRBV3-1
ASSQVLIVGSYNSPLH
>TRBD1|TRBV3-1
ASSRAGGGTEAF
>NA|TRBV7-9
ASRSGHPNTEAF
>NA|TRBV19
ASQHQGINEKLF
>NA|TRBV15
ATSRGQSYGYT
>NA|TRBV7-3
ASSLRSTGELF
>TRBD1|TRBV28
ASSYRDSFTLH
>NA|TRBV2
ASSDSRAGIGNTIY
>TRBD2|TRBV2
ASTGGRLETQY
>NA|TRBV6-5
ASSYGQQGYEAF
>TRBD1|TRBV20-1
SARSTRDRRPGSDSSEAF
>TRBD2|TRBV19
ASSIRASGRTDTQY
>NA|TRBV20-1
SATGANEKLF
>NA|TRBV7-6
ASSPNYNNSPLH
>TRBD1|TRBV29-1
SVVQGLGNEQF
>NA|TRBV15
ATSRDLPGVREKLF
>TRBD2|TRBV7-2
ASTASGGWVPDTQY
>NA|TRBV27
ASSSHSGVEQY
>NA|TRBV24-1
ATSASTGQLHEQF
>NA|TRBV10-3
AIRGGASGNTGELF
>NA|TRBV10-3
AISDSRLVGALDFSYEQY
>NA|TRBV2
ANNLGKGENSPLH
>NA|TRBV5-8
ASSLDGAQAF
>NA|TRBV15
ATSRNGGGNAYEQY
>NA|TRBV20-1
SARGRVLYEQY
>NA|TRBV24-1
ATSQDAKSEQY
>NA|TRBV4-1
ASSQDRGTTDTQY
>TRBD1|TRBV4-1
ASSQAEDRENEKLF
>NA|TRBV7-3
ASFRTEFKWVLYEQY
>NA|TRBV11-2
ASSRTGPGANNEQF
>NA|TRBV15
ATSRGETTGDYEKLF
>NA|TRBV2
ASGLRGNYGYT
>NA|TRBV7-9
ASSSVGGRNNEKLS
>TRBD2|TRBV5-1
ASSGTSGGTSSTDTQY
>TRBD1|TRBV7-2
ASSILQGGLYEQY
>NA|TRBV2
ASSTRQTYEQY
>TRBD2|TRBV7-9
ASSLLSSGGVETQY
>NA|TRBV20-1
SARGSFGELF
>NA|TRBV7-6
ASSSGAGYEQY
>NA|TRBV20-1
SSRTEETQY
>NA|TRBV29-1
SLGGTNTGELF